This T cell receptor beta chain is from a study of monozygotic twins with inflammatory bowel disease. Study-wide results and limits: IBD patients, compared with healthy twins, shared fewer clonotypes with others (especially with disease activity).

The CDR3 loop spans 13 amino acids. Germline assignment: CDR1 SNHLY and CDR2 FYNNEI. UMIs that had a 6-nucleotide sample barcode were put in using template switching. TCRdb re-called the 5' RACE reads; one entry per CDR3 protein, DNA not given. Across roughly 300,000 distinct CDR3 sequences, the top ten clones capture over 5% of the sample. Of note for this clonotype: Its antigen is unknown.

The TCR sequence derives from a human donor with ulcerative colitis or Crohn's disease, or a healthy co-twin of an affected twin (not recorded which). The gene calls are TRBV2 and TRBJ2-7; TCRdb calls TRBD1, which cannot be checked without DNA. What was sequenced was blood. The CDR3 loop is CASGLTQGNEQYF.